This TCR beta chain is drawn from a study of blood T cells in healthy people across ages. Notes on the study in general: Considered underestimates were the diversity estimates obtained from one million T cells. When set beside aged donors, long-lived donors presented more naive CD4+ cells and higher diversity.

No fewer than 7 million PBMCs went into each sample. This CDR3 is 15 amino acids long. The V end lost 5 bases, the J end lost 8 bases, and 19 bases lay between the germline ends. Germline CDR1 SEHNR, CDR2 FQNEAQ (reference sequence). In regard to this clonotype: Antigen specificity is unknown.

Then a second PCR, running roughly 6 to 11 cycles, was carried out with a sample-barcoded 5' primer and a J-beta primer mix. TCRdb redid the calling of the 5' RACE reads with MiXCR, one entry per CDR3 protein. The repertoire has about 620,000 distinct CDR3 sequences, around 50% of them found once; the top ten carry 13%. The source material was blood. The source is an elderly woman in good health. V usage is TRBV7-9 and J usage is TRBJ2-1; D possibly corresponds to TRBD2 (5 bases). The CDR3 loop reads CASSLGALEGYEQFF. In DNA, the CDR3 is TGTGCCAGCAGCCTGGGAGCCTTAGAAGGCTATGAGCAGTTCTTC.